These 16 T cell receptor beta chains came from one sample sequenced in a study of blood T cell repertoires in COVID-19. Assay used: immunoSEQ multiplex PCR; TCRdb lists only in-frame clones, some missing. The repertoire has around 49,000 clones, 89% of them found once; the top ten carry over 2%. Material: peripheral blood. These receptors were collected from a human donor in a cohort sampled during active COVID-19.

The chain carries TRBV5-1 and TRBJ1-5; tentatively, D is TRBD1 (6 bases). With 2 bases removed from V and 2 bases from J, the gap between germline ends came to 8 bases. Germline CDR1 reads SGHRS; CDR2 reads YFSETQ. The CDR3 totals 14 residues. The CDR3 reads CASSLQGGNQPQHF. CDR3 in DNA: TGCGCCAGCAGCTTACAGGGTGGCAATCAGCCCCAGCATTTT.

This clone was counted once. Here the CDR3 DNA reads TGTGCCAGCAGCTTAGGTTGGACACGGGGCACAGATACGCAGTATTTT. It encodes CASSLGWTRGTDTQYF. The rearrangement uses TRBV7-3 and TRBJ2-3; the D gene is possibly TRBD1 (5 bases). V dropped 2 bases and J dropped 1 base, with 13 bases sitting between them. Germline V gene lookup returns CDR1 SGHTA and CDR2 FQGTGA. The length of the CDR3 is 16 residues.

The J gene is TRBJ1-4, the V gene TRBV14; 8 nucleotides line up with TRBD1. The CDR3 consists of 15 residues. V shed 4 bases and J 7 bases; nucleotides not matched to a gene: 8. CDR1 and CDR2 from the germline V gene are SGHDN and FVKESK. The CDR3 DNA follows: TGTGCCAGCAGCCCGCAGGGGGCGCGGGGTGAAAAACTGTTTTTT. Its translation: CASSPQGARGEKLFF.

V gene TRBV20-1 combines with J gene TRBJ2-3; 13 nucleotides align to TRBD2. Germline assignment: CDR1 DFQATT and CDR2 SNEGSKA (reference sequence). This CDR3 is built from 18 residues. V shed 3 bases, J shed 1 base, and the junction held 10 bases outside the gene matches. Written as DNA, the CDR3 is TGCAGTGCTAGTAGGACTAGCGGGGGCCTACCAGGCACAGATACGCAGTATTTT. Translated: CSASRTSGGLPGTDTQYF.

This clone was observed once. This chain links TRBV29-1 with TRBJ2-3, with 10 bases lining up with TRBD2. The germline CDR1 and CDR2 sequences are SQVTM and ANQGSEA. The V gene end was trimmed by 5 bases and the J gene end by 4 bases; junction bases not matched to a gene: 15. This CDR3 has 17 amino acids. The CDR3 here is CSVKKAGGHSFADTQYF. The CDR3 nucleotides read TGCAGCGTTAAGAAAGCGGGGGGGCATTCGTTCGCAGATACGCAGTATTTT.

The count of this clone is one. The chain is built from TRBV11-3 and TRBJ2-1; 11 bases match TRBD2. The length of the CDR3 is 15 residues. Germline V gene sequence: CDR1 SGHNT, CDR2 YENEEA. The V gene end was trimmed by 4 bases and the J gene end by 6 bases; junction bases not matched to a gene: 5. The chain's CDR3 is CASSSTSGSFNEQFF. The CDR3 DNA is TGTGCCAGCAGCTCAACTAGCGGGAGTTTCAATGAGCAGTTCTTC. The variable domain in full, completed from reference TRBV11-3 and TRBJ2-1, reads EAGVVQSPRYKIIEKKQPVAFWCNPISGHNTLYWYLQNLGQGPELLIRYENEEAVDDSQLPKDRFSAERLKGVDSTLKIQPAELGDSAVYLCASSSTSGSFNEQFFGPGTRLTVL.

The V call is TRBV2, the J call TRBJ1-2; a weak D match, TRBD1 (6 bases). V was shortened by 4 bases and J by 3 bases, with 15 bases between the two germline ends. Germline V gene lookup returns CDR1 SNHLY and CDR2 FYNNEI. The CDR3 loop spans 15 amino acids. Here the CDR3 reads CASSGLVRQDYGYTF. The CDR3, as DNA: TGTGCCAGCAGTGGGCTAGTTAGACAGGACTATGGCTACACCTTC.

The V call is TRBV18, the J call TRBJ1-4; the D gene is possibly TRBD1 (6 bases). The V and J ends lost 1 base and 2 bases respectively, with 8 bases between them. Germline CDR1 KGHSH, CDR2 LQKENI. The CDR3 has 15 amino acids. CDR3 nucleotides: TGTGCCAGCTCACCACAGGGGGTTACTAATGAAAAACTGTTTTTT. This sequence encodes CASSPQGVTNEKLFF.

This clone appeared once. This chain joins TRBV5-1 and TRBJ2-5; 10 nucleotides line up with TRBD2. V shed 4 bases, J shed 2 bases, and the junction held 5 bases outside the gene matches. This CDR3 region has 15 residues. CDR1 is SGHRS, CDR2 YFSETQ, per germline. The CDR3 DNA sequence: TGCGCCAGCAGCGTTAGCGGGGGGCAACAAGAGACCCAGTACTTC. Its protein is CASSVSGGQQETQYF.

V usage is TRBV15 and J usage is TRBJ1-6; D remains unclear. V was shortened by 3 bases and J by 4 bases, with 16 bases between the two germline ends. Germline loops: CDR1 LNHNV, CDR2 YYDKDF (reference sequence). This CDR3 contains 17 residues. The CDR3 region is CATSRPAIRDYNSPLHF. As DNA, the CDR3 is TGTGCCACCAGCAGGCCCGCAATCCGGGATTATAATTCACCCCTCCACTTT.

This clone is a singleton in its sample. The chain combines TRBV10-1 with TRBJ2-5, with D maybe TRBD1 (6 bases). Trimming left V 7 bases short and J 7 bases short, with 16 bases between. The CDR3 length is 13 residues. The germline gives CDR1 WNHNN, CDR2 SYGVQD (reference sequence). The CDR3 reads CASNSQGNGTQYF. The CDR3 DNA is TGCGCCAGCAATTCCCAGGGGAACGGGACCCAGTACTTC.

The CDR3 sequence: CASSLAASRGRVTGELFF. The CDR3 coding sequence is TGCGCCAGCAGCTTGGCAGCTTCCAGGGGGCGCGTCACCGGGGAGCTGTTTTTT. V usage is TRBV5-1 and J usage is TRBJ2-2; 8 bases map to TRBD1. The germline CDR1 and CDR2 sequences are SGHRS and YFSETQ. The J segment lost 4 bases and the V segment lost 0 bases, leaving 11 bases of the junction unmatched. The CDR3 has 18 residues.

This rearrangement joins TRBV4-3 to TRBJ1-3; possible D gene TRBD1, 6 bases. Trimming took 0 bases from V and 0 from J, leaving 12 bases between them. The CDR3 runs 17 residues. The germline gives CDR1 LGHNA, CDR2 YSLEER. The CDR3 protein is CASSQDRGFVSGNTIYF. CDR3 nucleotides: TGCGCCAGCAGCCAAGACAGGGGCTTTGTCTCTGGAAACACCATATATTTT.

This chain uses TRBV7-2 with TRBJ1-5; D is perhaps TRBD1 (5 bases). Per the germline V gene, CDR1 is SGHTA and CDR2 is FQGNSA. V was trimmed by 5 bases and J by 4 bases, leaving 15 bases between them. The CDR3 consists of 15 residues. CDR3: CASSPGGRGNQPQHF. DNA of the CDR3: TGTGCCAGCAGCCCTGGCGGGCGGGGGAATCAGCCCCAGCATTTT. The whole variable domain, filled in from reference TRBV7-2 and TRBJ1-5, reads GAGVSQSPSNKVTEKGKDVELRCDPISGHTALYWYRQSLGQGLEFLIYFQGNSAPDKSGLPSDRFSAERTGGSVSTLTIQRTQQEDSAVYLCASSPGGRGNQPQHFGDGTRLSIL.

This clone is medium-sized within its sample. This chain joins TRBV18 and TRBJ2-1; 7 bases line up with TRBD2. V shed 1 base, J shed 8 bases, and the junction held 8 bases outside the gene matches. The CDR3 is 15 residues long. From germline, CDR1 is KGHSH and CDR2 LQKENI. The CDR3 coding sequence is TGTGCCAGCTCACCACGGCCAGCGGGATGGGATGAGCAGTTCTTC. Its protein is CASSPRPAGWDEQFF.

The chain employs TRBV12-3 or TRBV12-4 and TRBJ2-7; tentatively, D is TRBD1 (6 bases). CDR3 size: 13 residues. With 6 bases removed from V and 1 base from J, the gap between germline ends came to 10 bases. CDR3 sequence reads: CASRRTGSYEQYF. Here the CDR3 DNA reads TGTGCCAGCAGACGCACAGGGTCCTACGAGCAGTACTTC.